This entry lists 21 T cell receptor beta chains sequenced from one sample in a study of cytomegalovirus exposure and HLA in healthy donors. PCR amplification relied on 60 Vbeta primers (plus 13 Jbeta primers). Assay: immunoSEQ multiplex PCR; the TCRdb copy retains only in-frame clones and omits some. Here the sample spans 200,000 to 300,000 clones, around 80% being singletons. Sequencing was performed on PBMCs. These receptors were collected from a middle-aged woman in good health and CMV-seropositive.

A single count supports this clone. This chain uses TRBV6-1 with TRBJ2-2, with D possibly matching TRBD1 (6 bases). Germline V gene sequence: CDR1 MNHNS, CDR2 SASEGT. V was cut by 8 bases and J by 1 base, with 14 bases left in between. CDR3 length: 15 residues. As DNA, the CDR3 is TGTGCCAGCCGGCTATTGACAGGGAACACCGGGGAGCTGTTTTTT. Encoded protein: CASRLLTGNTGELFF.

The chain is built from TRBV5-1 and TRBJ2-7; 10 bases are shared with TRBD2. The CDR3 consists of 15 residues. Germline loops: CDR1 SGHRS, CDR2 YFSETQ. Losses at the gene ends were 7 bases for V and 3 bases for J; bases not matched to a gene: 10. The CDR3 here is CASGGGLATNYEQYF. The CDR3 DNA follows: TGCGCCAGCGGAGGGGGACTAGCGACAAACTACGAGCAGTACTTC.

The chain joins TRBV30 to TRBJ2-5, with TRBD1 identical over 9 bases. There are 15 residues in the CDR3. With 3 bases clipped from V and 3 bases from J, the junction kept 8 bases outside the gene matches. The V gene's germline CDR1 is GTSNPN and CDR2 SVGIG (reference sequence). CDR3 DNA: TGTGCCTGGAGCCGAAGGGGGACAGGGAAAGAGACCCAGTACTTC. This translates into CAWSRRGTGKETQYF.

Notes on this clone: Other DNA variants within this sample encode the same CDR3. The genes are TRBV4-3 and TRBJ1-4, with 9 positions matching TRBD1. The V segment lost 1 base and the J segment 7 bases; nucleotides outside the gene matches: 4. Germline V gene lookup returns CDR1 LGHNA and CDR2 YSLEER. The CDR3 has 15 amino acids. The CDR3 reads CASSQGQGVGEKLFF. In DNA form, the CDR3 reads TGCGCCAGCAGCCAAGGACAGGGGGTCGGTGAAAAACTGTTTTTT.

V gene TRBV7-9 combines with J gene TRBJ2-5, with 8 bases that match TRBD2. V shed 5 bases, J shed 2 bases, and the junction held 10 bases outside the gene matches. Germline values: CDR1 SEHNR, CDR2 FQNEAQ (reference sequence). CDR3 length equals 16 residues. CDR3 loop: CASSRGAGGEQETQYF. CDR3 DNA sequence: TGTGCCAGCAGCCGAGGGGCCGGGGGGGAACAAGAGACCCAGTACTTC.

This chain uses TRBV7-3 with TRBJ1-1; 9 positions match TRBD1. Germline lookup yields CDR1 SGHTA and CDR2 FQGTGA. V was pared by 4 bases and J by 1 base, with 10 bases of the junction left unmatched. The CDR3 is 17 amino acids. The DNA of the CDR3 is TGTGCCAGCAGCTCCACAGGGACAGGGAGGGAGAACACTGAAGCTTTCTTT. This translates into CASSSTGTGRENTEAFF.

This clone was detected a few times. J is TRBJ2-7 and V is TRBV30; 15 bases match TRBD2. V gave up 0 bases and J gave up 7 bases; unmatched junction bases: 10. The CDR3 is 17 residues long. Germline CDR1 is GTSNPN and CDR2 is SVGIG (reference sequence). The CDR3: CAWSVGFRTSGGGEQYF. The CDR3 nucleotides read TGTGCCTGGAGTGTTGGGTTCAGGACTAGCGGGGGGGGAGAGCAGTACTTC.

J is TRBJ2-3 and V is TRBV9; TRBD2 agrees at 7 bases. The CDR3 has 15 amino acids. The trim removed 1 base at V and 4 bases at J, leaving 6 bases unmatched. Germline V lookup: CDR1 SGDLS, CDR2 YYNGEE. This CDR3 reads CASSVYPAGPDTQYF. In nucleotides, the CDR3 is TGTGCCAGCAGCGTATACCCAGCGGGGCCAGATACGCAGTATTTT.

The chain links TRBV6-5 to TRBJ1-1; a possible D gene is TRBD1 (5 bases). The CDR3 is 14 residues long. CDR1 MNHEY and CDR2 SVGAGI come from the germline V gene. V gave up 6 bases and J gave up 8 bases, with 19 bases separating them. The CDR3 is CASSHEDTGREAFF. CDR3 bases: TGTGCCAGCAGCCACGAGGATACAGGAAGAGAAGCTTTCTTT.

V and J are TRBV11-2 and TRBJ2-7; D is undetermined. The CDR3 sequence is 15 residues long. Between the trimmed V and J ends, which lost 3 bases and 1 base, there was a span of 13 bases. CDR1 is SGHAT, CDR2 FQNNGV, per germline. In DNA form, the CDR3 reads TGTGCCAGCAGCTTTTCCCTATTACGTTCCTACGAGCAGTACTTC. Its protein is CASSFSLLRSYEQYF. The full variable domain, rest sourced from reference TRBV11-2 and TRBJ2-7, is EAGVAQSPRYKIIEKRQSVAFWCNPISGHATLYWYQQILGQGPKLLIQFQNNGVVDDSQLPKDRFSAERLKGVDSTLKIQPAKLEDSAVYLCASSFSLLRSYEQYFGPGTRLTVT.

The gene calls are TRBV9 and TRBJ1-2; D is ambiguous. The V end lost 0 bases, the J end lost 3 bases, and 6 bases lay between the germline ends. This CDR3 is built from 13 residues. Germline V lookup: CDR1 SGDLS, CDR2 YYNGEE. The CDR3 sequence is CASSVGGDYGYTF. CDR3 DNA: TGTGCCAGCAGCGTAGGGGGAGACTATGGCTACACCTTC.

This chain links TRBV7-6 with TRBJ2-7; possible D gene TRBD1, 6 bases. The V and J ends lost 5 bases and 6 bases respectively, with 23 bases between them. Germline values: CDR1 SGHVS, CDR2 FNYEAQ. This CDR3 has 16 residues. The CDR3 spells CASSPIRGRGRFEQYF. The CDR3 DNA is TGTGCCAGCAGCCCCATTAGGGGGAGAGGTCGGTTCGAGCAGTACTTC.

The rearrangement joins TRBV6-4 to TRBJ2-3; 9 nucleotides align to TRBD2. The CDR3 spans 14 residues. CDR1 and CDR2 (germline): MRHNA, SNTAGT. The ends lost 6 bases at V and 5 bases at J; junction bases unmatched: 6. Here the CDR3 DNA reads TGTGCCAGCAGGGCTAGCGGGATTCTAGATACGCAGTATTTT. Protein product: CASRASGILDTQYF.

This clone was counted between two and nine times. The CDR3 sequence is CASSPRYGYTF. The CDR3 DNA is TGTGCCAGCAGCCCGAGGTATGGCTACACCTTC. The rearrangement joins TRBV5-8 to TRBJ1-2; D not resolved. Trimming pared 4 bases from V and 5 bases from J, leaving 6 bases between. CDR1 is SGHTS and CDR2 is YDEGEE in the germline V gene. This CDR3 has 11 residues.

The CDR3 nucleotides are TGTGCCAGCAGCCCAGTTGGTATGAACACTGAAGCTTTCTTT. The encoded protein is CASSPVGMNTEAFF. V usage is TRBV7-3 and J usage is TRBJ1-1; D is uncertain. Germline loops: CDR1 SGHTA, CDR2 FQGTGA. Trimming took off 5 bases at V and 0 bases at J, with 10 bases between the two ends. The CDR3 loop spans 14 amino acids.

The gene calls are TRBV5-4 and TRBJ2-2; 9 positions match TRBD1. The CDR3 has 17 amino acids. Germline V gene data show CDR1 as SGHNT and CDR2 as YYREEE (reference sequence). Germline trimming cut 1 base from V and 5 bases from J; bases unmatched to any gene: 9. The CDR3 bases are TGTGCCAGCAGCTTGTTACAGGGGGCTTCGGGAACCGGGGAGCTGTTTTTT. Protein: CASSLLQGASGTGELFF.

The DNA of the CDR3 is TGCGCCAGCAGCCAAGAGGCATTCAGGCGCCCTGGAAACACCATATATTTT. This translates into CASSQEAFRRPGNTIYF. The chain combines TRBV4-3 with TRBJ1-3; D remains ambiguous. The V and J ends lost 0 bases and 2 bases respectively, with 14 bases between them. CDR1 and CDR2 from the germline V gene are LGHNA and YSLEER. The CDR3 has 17 amino acids.

The V call is TRBV7-9, the J call TRBJ1-1; 7 positions match TRBD1. The CDR3 covers 16 residues. In germline, CDR1 is SEHNR, CDR2 FQNEAQ (reference sequence). With V trimmed by 5 bases and J by 6 bases, 15 bases remained unmatched. Here the CDR3 reads CASSRTGIQGRSEAFF. As DNA, the CDR3 is TGTGCCAGCAGCCGGACAGGTATACAAGGAAGGTCTGAAGCTTTCTTT.

The chain joins TRBV10-3 to TRBJ2-3; 9 bases are a match to TRBD2. The V gene's germline CDR1 is ENHRY and CDR2 SYGVKD. The CDR3 is 14 residues long. J was trimmed by 9 bases and V by 3 bases; bases with no gene match: 7. DNA of the CDR3: TGTGCCATCAGTGACCCGGTAGCGGGAGAGACGCAGTATTTT. Amino acid sequence: CAISDPVAGETQYF.

This clone was recorded once. The chain uses TRBV28 and TRBJ1-2; D call uncertain. Germline CDR1 and CDR2: MDHEN and SYDVKM. The V end lost 11 bases, the J end lost 0 bases, and 7 bases lay between the germline ends. CDR3 length: 11 amino acids. The CDR3: CAAASNYGYTF. CDR3 nucleotides: TGTGCCGCAGCGTCTAACTATGGCTACACCTTC.

The chain carries TRBV11-2 and TRBJ1-1; 10 nucleotides match TRBD1. Germline V gives CDR1 SGHAT, CDR2 FQNNGV. V shed 4 bases and J 4 bases; nucleotides not matched to a gene: 3. This CDR3 comprises 14 residues. The CDR3 coding sequence is TGTGCCAGCAGCTCCTGGACAGGGGGCACTGAAGCTTTCTTT. Translating gives CASSSWTGGTEAFF.